These 26 T cell receptor beta chains came from one sample sequenced in a study of T cell changes during pregnancy in multiple sclerosis. TCRdb's table, derived via immunoSEQ multiplex PCR, lists solely in-frame clones and lacks some. The data show 65,000 to 90,000 clones, 85% to 95% seen once. The material sequenced was peripheral blood, taken before pregnancy. Receptors originate from a female donor with multiple sclerosis, enrolled in a pregnancy study.

This chain uses TRBV18 with TRBJ2-5, with 7 nucleotides matching TRBD1. The CDR3 has 13 amino acids. Germline CDR1 reads KGHSH; CDR2 reads LQKENI. With V trimmed by 4 bases and J by 4 bases, 3 bases remained unmatched. CDR3 sequence (DNA): TGTGCCAGCTCACGACAGGGTTTAGAGACCCAGTACTTC. Its protein product is CASSRQGLETQYF.

The gene calls are TRBV7-6 and TRBJ2-2; no firm D call. The CDR3 covers 14 residues. The germline V gene encodes CDR1 SGHVS and CDR2 FNYEAQ. The V end was cut by 1 base, the J end by 4 bases, with 7 bases between. The CDR3 DNA follows: TGTGCCAGCAGCTTAGGTCCAGGCACCGGGGAGCTGTTTTTT. This translates into CASSLGPGTGELFF.

The genes are TRBV4-3 and TRBJ1-4; D might be TRBD1 (5 bases). Germline CDR1 LGHNA, CDR2 YSLEER. This CDR3 is built from 15 residues. V gave up 1 base and J gave up 4 bases, with 10 bases separating them. The CDR3 region has the DNA TGCGCCAGCAGCCAAGGACAGCTGAGTAATGAAAAACTGTTTTTT. Translated: CASSQGQLSNEKLFF.

The CDR3 bases are TGTGCCAGCAGTGAACAGGACAACTATGGCTACACCTTC. This gives the protein CASSEQDNYGYTF. The V call is TRBV28, the J call TRBJ1-2, with D maybe TRBD1 (5 bases). V lost 5 bases to trimming and J lost 2 bases, with 9 bases between them. Germline lookup yields CDR1 MDHEN and CDR2 SYDVKM. The CDR3 spans 13 residues.

V usage is TRBV5-6 and J usage is TRBJ1-1, with D uncertain. The CDR3 consists of 16 residues. The germline gives CDR1 SGHDT, CDR2 YYEEEE. V was clipped by 3 bases and J by 5 bases, with 20 bases between them. The CDR3 sequence: CASSSSEGGTGTEAFF. The CDR3 nucleotides are TGTGCCAGCAGCTCCTCGGAGGGAGGAACGGGGACTGAAGCTTTCTTT.

The chain couples TRBV6-1 to TRBJ1-1, with D possibly matching TRBD1 (5 bases). This CDR3 spans 14 amino acids. V lost 6 bases and J lost 1, with 12 bases in between. The germline CDR1 and CDR2 sequences are MNHNS and SASEGT. CDR3 sequence reads: CASRHLDRNTEAFF. For the CDR3, the DNA is TGTGCCAGCAGGCATCTTGACAGGAACACTGAAGCTTTCTTT.

The rearrangement uses TRBV25-1 and TRBJ2-7; the D gene is possibly TRBD1 (7 bases). This CDR3 contains 16 residues. The germline V gene has CDR1 MGHDK and CDR2 SYGVNS. V shed 6 bases and J shed 3 bases, with 21 bases lying between them. The CDR3 spells CASSERPSRGVYEQYF. DNA of the CDR3: TGTGCCAGCAGCGAACGCCCATCCAGGGGGGTCTACGAGCAGTACTTC.

The J gene is TRBJ2-1, the V gene TRBV5-5; 7 bases fit TRBD1. V dropped 5 bases and J dropped 3; count of bases not matched to a gene: 14. There are 17 residues in the CDR3. The V gene's germline CDR1 is SGHKS and CDR2 YYEKEE (reference sequence). The CDR3 sequence is CASRSLLSRGNYNEQFF. In DNA form, the CDR3 reads TGTGCCAGCAGGTCCCTGCTCTCCAGGGGGAACTACAATGAGCAGTTCTTC. The full variable domain, with the rest looked up from reference TRBV5-5 and TRBJ2-1, is DAGVTQSPTHLIKTRGQQVTLRCSPISGHKSVSWYQQVLGQGPQFIFQYYEKEERGRGNFPDRFSARQFPNYSSELNVNALLLGDSALYLCASRSLLSRGNYNEQFFGPGTRLTVL.

The CDR3 here is CASSLSGSDNEQFF. Here the CDR3 DNA reads TGTGCCAGTAGTCTCAGCGGGAGTGACAATGAGCAGTTCTTC. The rearrangement uses TRBV19 and TRBJ2-1, with TRBD2 identical over 8 bases. The CDR3 totals 14 residues. CDR1 is LNHDA and CDR2 is SQIVND in the germline V gene (reference sequence). V gave up 5 bases and J gave up 5 bases; unmatched junction bases: 5.

The genes are TRBV6-6 and TRBJ2-1, with 8 bases aligning to TRBD2. The CDR3 is 16 residues long. J was trimmed by 10 bases and V by 0 bases; bases with no gene match: 11. Per germline, CDR1 MNHNY and CDR2 SVGAGI (reference sequence). The CDR3 region has the DNA TGTGCCAGCAGTTACTCAGACAGGATGACTAGCGCGGAGCAGTTCTTC. Its translation is CASSYSDRMTSAEQFF.

The rearrangement uses TRBV5-4 and TRBJ2-3; D might be TRBD2 (7 bases). Germline values: CDR1 SGHNT, CDR2 YYREEE (reference sequence). The CDR3 spans 15 residues. Trimming left V 4 bases short and J 2 bases short, with 14 bases between. The CDR3 region has the DNA TGTGCCAGCAGCCCCCAGGGGAGGGACACAGATACGCAGTATTTT. Translated: CASSPQGRDTDTQYF.

V gene TRBV5-1 combines with J gene TRBJ2-7; 7 nucleotides align to TRBD1. After removal of 0 bases from V and 4 bases from J, the junction contained 4 bases not matched to a gene. The CDR3 spans 14 residues. Looked up from germline, CDR1 is SGHRS and CDR2 is YFSETQ. CDR3 residues: CASSLGTGGYEQYF. The CDR3 DNA reads TGCGCCAGCAGCTTGGGGACAGGTGGTTACGAGCAGTACTTC.

This clone was detected once. The chain recombines TRBV19 with TRBJ2-4; 8 nucleotides agree with TRBD2. This CDR3 is 16 amino acids long. The trim removed 5 bases at V and 6 bases at J, leaving 12 bases unmatched. CDR1 and CDR2 (germline): LNHDA, SQIVND (reference sequence). The chain's CDR3 is CASSPRSGGPGNIQYF. The DNA for the CDR3 is TGTGCCAGTAGTCCCAGGTCGGGAGGGCCTGGAAACATTCAGTACTTC.

The chain uses TRBV7-9 and TRBJ2-1; TRBD2 matches at 7 bases. Losses at the gene ends were 5 bases for V and 8 bases for J; bases not matched to a gene: 9. This CDR3 is built from 14 residues. CDR1 is SEHNR and CDR2 is FQNEAQ in the germline V gene (reference sequence). The CDR3 DNA reads as TGTGCCAGCAGCGGCTGGGAGGGTGTACATGAGCAGTTCTTC. Translating it yields CASSGWEGVHEQFF. The variable domain in full, with the rest retrieved from reference TRBV7-9 and TRBJ2-1, is DTGVSQNPRHKITKRGQNVTFRCDPISEHNRLYWYRQTLGQGPEFLTYFQNEAQLEKSRLLSDRFSAERPKGSFSTLEIQRTEQGDSAMYLCASSGWEGVHEQFFGPGTRLTVL.

The CDR3 bases are TGTGCCAGCAGCTTAGGCCTTGGGGCGGAACAAGAGACCCAGTACTTC. Protein sequence: CASSLGLGAEQETQYF. This chain links TRBV13 with TRBJ2-5, with TRBD1 as a possible D gene (5 bases). Germline CDR1 is PRHDT and CDR2 is FYEKMQ (reference sequence). The CDR3 contains 16 residues. Trimming pared 0 bases from V and 2 bases from J, leaving 13 bases between.

This clone was recorded only once. The chain employs TRBV7-9 and TRBJ1-1, with D maybe TRBD1 (5 bases). V lost 1 base, J lost 4 bases, and 13 bases lay in between. This CDR3 has 15 residues. Germline CDR1 SEHNR, CDR2 FQNEAQ (reference sequence). The chain's CDR3 is CASSLGWGDGTEAFF. DNA of the CDR3: TGTGCCAGCAGCTTAGGGTGGGGGGATGGCACTGAAGCTTTCTTT.

With regard to this clone: Mismatch with germline at one junction end may stem from a read error. The CDR3 spells CSVLEEGGVF. CDR3 nucleotides: TGCAGCGTTCTTGAGGAAGGGGGCGTCTTT. This chain uses TRBV29-1 with TRBJ1-1, with 7 bases that match TRBD1. The CDR3 totals 10 residues. From germline, CDR1 is SQVTM and CDR2 ANQGSEA.

CDR3 sequence (DNA): TGTGCCAGCGGAACCTCGAGGGCGAACGAGCAGTACTTC. It translates to CASGTSRANEQYF. The chain links TRBV27 to TRBJ2-7, with D maybe TRBD2 (5 bases). The V end was cut by 8 bases, the J end by 5 bases, with 16 bases between. Germline V lookup: CDR1 MNHEY, CDR2 SMNVEV (reference sequence). The CDR3 runs to 13 residues.

J is TRBJ2-7 and V is TRBV20-1; 10 bases match TRBD1. From germline, CDR1 is DFQATT and CDR2 SNEGSKA (reference sequence). V was pared by 3 bases and J by 9 bases, with 2 bases of the junction left unmatched. This CDR3 has 11 amino acids. CDR3 protein: CSARGQGRQYF. DNA of the CDR3: TGCAGTGCTAGGGGACAGGGGCGGCAGTACTTC.

The CDR3 region is CASQETSGSNEQYF. CDR3 sequence (DNA): TGTGCCAGCCAAGAGACTAGCGGGAGTAATGAGCAGTACTTC. The chain is built from TRBV7-9 and TRBJ2-7; 12 bases are shared with TRBD2. The ends lost 8 bases at V and 7 bases at J; junction bases unmatched: 9. This CDR3 is 14 amino acids long. Germline-derived CDR1 and CDR2 are SEHNR and FQNEAQ (reference sequence).

The rearrangement links TRBV7-2 to TRBJ1-2; 7 bases agree with TRBD1. The CDR3 is 14 amino acids. Germline V lookup: CDR1 SGHTA, CDR2 FQGNSA. V shed 5 bases and J 3 bases; nucleotides not matched to a gene: 6. CDR3 bases: TGTGCCAGCAGCCGACAGGGTGGCGACTATGGCTACACCTTC. It codes for CASSRQGGDYGYTF.

The chain's CDR3 is CASSHSQNTGELFF. The CDR3 nucleotides are TGTGCCAGCAGTCACTCCCAGAACACCGGGGAGCTGTTTTTT. The V and J genes are TRBV25-1 and TRBJ2-2; D is ambiguous. This CDR3 contains 14 residues. Germline V gene sequence: CDR1 MGHDK, CDR2 SYGVNS. Trimming pared 5 bases from V and 1 base from J, leaving 8 bases between.

This chain uses TRBV11-3 with TRBJ2-1, with D tentatively TRBD1 (6 bases). V was pared by 3 bases and J by 3 bases, with 18 bases between. The CDR3 is made up of 17 amino acids. CDR1 and CDR2 (germline): SGHNT, YENEEA. CDR3 region: CASSFSGALPLYNEQFF. CDR3 nucleotide sequence: TGTGCCAGCAGCTTCTCAGGGGCCTTACCACTCTACAATGAGCAGTTCTTC.

The rearrangement uses TRBV5-6 and TRBJ2-3; D remains ambiguous. The germline gives CDR1 SGHDT, CDR2 YYEEEE. V lost 0 bases, J lost 0 bases, and 14 bases lay in between. CDR3 length equals 17 residues. This chain's CDR3 is CASSLELIGLSTDTQYF. Written as DNA, the CDR3 is TGTGCCAGCAGCTTGGAGCTTATCGGGTTGAGCACAGATACGCAGTATTTT. Using reference TRBV5-6 and TRBJ2-3 for the parts outside the CDR3, the full variable domain is DAGVTQSPTHLIKTRGQQVTLRCSPKSGHDTVSWYQQALGQGPQFIFQYYEEEERQRGNFPDRFSGHQFPNYSSELNVNALLLGDSALYLCASSLELIGLSTDTQYFGPGTRLTVL.

This chain joins TRBV2 and TRBJ1-2; TRBD1 might be the D (6 bases). The CDR3 has 13 residues. The germline V gene encodes CDR1 SNHLY and CDR2 FYNNEI. V was pared by 6 bases and J by 4 bases, with 12 bases between. The CDR3 reads CASSRGQFYGYTF. CDR3 sequence (DNA): TGTGCCAGCAGCCGAGGACAGTTCTATGGCTACACCTTC.

A single count supports this clone. This CDR3 reads CASSPSSGSEHVYEQYF. The DNA for the CDR3 is TGTGCCAGCTCACCCTCCAGCGGGAGCGAACATGTTTACGAGCAGTACTTC. The chain has TRBV18 and TRBJ2-7; the match to TRBD2 covers 8 bases. Germline CDR1 is KGHSH and CDR2 is LQKENI. V was clipped by 3 bases and J by 4 bases; unmatched bases: 14. The CDR3 is 17 amino acids.